This entry lists 28 T cell receptor beta chains sequenced from one sample in a study of blood T cell repertoires in COVID-19. Here immunoSEQ multiplex PCR was the method, and the copy in TCRdb shows in-frame clones only, minus some. This sample has fewer than 35,000 clones; 90% occur once, and the top ten carry about 1.6%. Sequencing was performed on peripheral blood. The source of these receptors is a man between 60 and 70 years old with active COVID-19.

The chain links TRBV28 to TRBJ1-5, with 7 positions matching TRBD1. V shed 3 bases and J 4 bases; nucleotides not matched to a gene: 6. Germline V lookup: CDR1 MDHEN, CDR2 SYDVKM. This CDR3 spans 15 amino acids. CDR3 loop: CASSFRQGPNQPQHF. As DNA, the CDR3 is TGTGCCAGCAGTTTTAGACAGGGTCCAAATCAGCCCCAGCATTTT.

The J gene is TRBJ1-2, the V gene TRBV27, with a weak D call TRBD1 (6 bases). The CDR3 spans 12 residues. The germline CDR1 and CDR2 sequences are MNHEY and SMNVEV (reference sequence). V was shortened by 4 bases and J by 8 bases, with 11 bases between the two germline ends. The DNA for the CDR3 is TGTGCCAGCAGTTCGCAGGGGTTGGGCTACACCTTC. This encodes CASSSQGLGYTF.

The V gene is TRBV12-3 or TRBV12-4, the J gene TRBJ1-2; a possible D gene is TRBD1 (6 bases). The V end was cut by 5 bases, the J end by 2 bases, with 9 bases between. This CDR3 is built from 13 residues. This chain's CDR3 is CASSQTGNYGYTF. The CDR3 DNA sequence: TGTGCCAGCAGTCAAACAGGGAACTATGGCTACACCTTC.

The chain couples TRBV7-3 to TRBJ2-1, with D perhaps matching TRBD1 (5 bases). Germline assignment: CDR1 SGHTA and CDR2 FQGTGA. The CDR3 consists of 12 residues. Deletions cut 8 bases from V and 10 bases from J, with 15 bases between. The CDR3 protein is CASSPGMNEQFF. The CDR3 region has the DNA TGTGCCAGCTCTCCAGGGATGAACGAGCAGTTCTTC.

The chain is built from TRBV7-3 and TRBJ2-7, with 7 bases that match TRBD2. Germline V CDR1 and CDR2: SGHTA, FQGTGA. The CDR3 has 15 amino acids. Trimming removed 1 base from V and 0 bases from J; junction bases left unmatched: 3. CDR3 sequence (DNA): TGTGCCAGCAGCTTAAATAGCGGGTCCTCCTACGAGCAGTACTTC. It encodes CASSLNSGSSYEQYF.

V gene TRBV29-1 combines with J gene TRBJ2-7; TRBD1 aligns across 11 bases. This CDR3 is 12 amino acids long. V was pared by 6 bases and J by 3 bases, with 1 base of the junction left unmatched. CDR1 is SQVTM, CDR2 ANQGSEA, per germline. DNA of the CDR3: TGCAGCGTGGGGACAGGGGGCTACGAGCAGTACTTC. This gives the protein CSVGTGGYEQYF.

This chain's CDR3 is CASSLGTGYQPQHF. In DNA, the CDR3 is TGTGCCAGCAGTCTGGGTACAGGGTATCAGCCCCAGCATTTT. The chain joins TRBV28 to TRBJ1-5, with a tentative D call TRBD1 (6 bases). Germline CDR1 and CDR2: MDHEN and SYDVKM. Trimming pared 5 bases from V and 5 bases from J, leaving 13 bases between. The CDR3 has 14 residues.

CDR3 residues: CSASVSGAVETQYF. For the CDR3, the DNA is TGCAGTGCTAGTGTTAGCGGGGCAGTTGAGACCCAGTACTTC. The chain is built from TRBV20-1 and TRBJ2-5; 8 bases fit TRBD2. The CDR3 spans 14 residues. From germline, CDR1 is DFQATT and CDR2 SNEGSKA (reference sequence). The J segment lost 5 bases and the V segment lost 3 bases, leaving 8 bases of the junction unmatched.

As DNA, the CDR3 is TGTGCCAGCAGTCACTGGCAGGAAGAGACCCAGTACTTC. Translated, it gives CASSHWQEETQYF. V gene TRBV11-2 combines with J gene TRBJ2-5; D unclear. Trimming cost V 6 bases and J 3 bases, with 11 bases left between them. Germline values: CDR1 SGHAT, CDR2 FQNNGV. The CDR3 sequence is 13 residues long.

CDR3 protein: CASSPDYGLGNTIYF. CDR3 bases: TGTGCCAGCAGTCCGGACTACGGGCTCGGAAACACCATATATTTT. The chain uses TRBV27 and TRBJ1-3; D ambiguous. Trimming cost V 5 bases and J 4 bases, with 15 bases left between them. Germline CDR1 MNHEY, CDR2 SMNVEV (reference sequence). This CDR3 spans 15 amino acids.

The rearrangement joins TRBV7-3 to TRBJ2-3, with TRBD1 matching 11 bases. CDR3 length: 15 residues. In germline, CDR1 is SGHTA, CDR2 FQGTGA. Trimming cost V 6 bases and J 2 bases; bases outside gene matches: 4. CDR3 residues: CASSRDRGITDTQYF. CDR3 coding DNA: TGTGCCAGCAGTAGGGACAGGGGGATCACAGATACGCAGTATTTT.

The chain links TRBV7-2 to TRBJ1-1, with D possibly being TRBD1 (5 bases). Germline loops: CDR1 SGHTA, CDR2 FQGNSA. CDR3 length: 15 residues. V was clipped by 1 base and J by 4 bases, with 13 bases between them. CDR3 region: CASSLEAGMGTEAFF. The CDR3 DNA reads as TGTGCCAGCAGCTTAGAGGCAGGGATGGGCACTGAAGCTTTCTTT. Filled out from reference TRBV7-2 and TRBJ1-1, the complete variable domain reads GAGVSQSPSNKVTEKGKDVELRCDPISGHTALYWYRQSLGQGLEFLIYFQGNSAPDKSGLPSDRFSAERTGGSVSTLTIQRTQQEDSAVYLCASSLEAGMGTEAFFGQGTRLTVV.

This chain connects TRBV4-2 to TRBJ2-6; D unresolved. The CDR3 spans 15 residues. Trimming shortened V by 7 bases and J by 1 base, and 11 bases separated the two germline ends. Germline values: CDR1 LGHNA, CDR2 YNFKEQ. The CDR3 reads CASTSRSSGANVLTF. The CDR3 nucleotides read TGTGCCAGCACATCACGGTCATCTGGGGCCAACGTCCTGACTTTC.

This clone was recorded once. The V call is TRBV7-2, the J call TRBJ2-3; TRBD2 matches at 8 bases. CDR3 size: 18 residues. V lost 3 bases, J lost 4 bases, and 15 bases stayed unmatched. CDR1 is SGHTA, CDR2 FQGNSA, per germline. The CDR3 region is CASSFKRGRTYNADTQYF. The CDR3 DNA sequence: TGTGCCAGCAGCTTCAAGCGGGGGAGAACCTATAACGCAGATACGCAGTATTTT.

The rearrangement links TRBV28 to TRBJ2-7; 8 bases line up with TRBD1. The CDR3 is 14 residues long. Germline V CDR1 and CDR2: MDHEN, SYDVKM. J gave up 2 bases and V 7 bases, and 7 bases lay outside the gene matches. CDR3 coding DNA: TGTGCCAGCACTCCCCCAGGGGGCACCTACGAGCAGTACTTC. Protein product: CASTPPGGTYEQYF.

V gene TRBV28 combines with J gene TRBJ1-2, with D possibly matching TRBD1 (6 bases). Germline CDR1 and CDR2: MDHEN and SYDVKM. V was pared by 2 bases and J by 4 bases, with 23 bases between. The CDR3 has 18 amino acids. As DNA, the CDR3 is TGTGCCAGCAGTTTAGCAGGATGGGGGCACAGATTAGGCTATGGCTACACCTTC. This sequence encodes CASSLAGWGHRLGYGYTF.

V usage is TRBV7-9 and J usage is TRBJ1-4, with D hard to call. V was clipped by 5 bases and J by 8 bases, with 21 bases between them. Germline CDR1 SEHNR, CDR2 FQNEAQ (reference sequence). The CDR3 covers 16 residues. CDR3 nucleotide sequence: TGTGCCAGCAGCCCCCCGGGCAGTGGAGGACGGGAAAAACTGTTTTTT. This sequence encodes CASSPPGSGGREKLFF. The full variable domain, its missing parts supplied by reference TRBV7-9 and TRBJ1-4, is DTGVSQNPRHKITKRGQNVTFRCDPISEHNRLYWYRQTLGQGPEFLTYFQNEAQLEKSRLLSDRFSAERPKGSFSTLEIQRTEQGDSAMYLCASSPPGSGGREKLFFGSGTQLSVL.

The chain joins TRBV5-1 to TRBJ2-2; 15 positions agree with TRBD2. The CDR3 is made up of 16 amino acids. Unmatched junction bases numbered 3, after V lost 4 bases and J lost 5 bases. Per germline, CDR1 SGHRS and CDR2 YFSETQ. The CDR3 DNA follows: TGCGCCAGCAGCCCGGGACTAGCGGGGGGTACCGGGGAGCTGTTTTTT. Protein sequence: CASSPGLAGGTGELFF. Full variable domain (remainder filled in from reference TRBV5-1 and TRBJ2-2): KAGVTQTPRYLIKTRGQQVTLSCSPISGHRSVSWYQQTPGQGLQFLFEYFSETQRNKGNFPGRFSGRQFSNSRSEMNVSTLELGDSALYLCASSPGLAGGTGELFFGEGSRLTVL.

The chain employs TRBV6-1 and TRBJ2-7; TRBD1 might be the D (6 bases). Looked up from germline, CDR1 is MNHNS and CDR2 is SASEGT. V lost 4 bases, J lost 2 bases, and 18 bases lay in between. The CDR3 is 16 amino acids. CDR3 sequence: CASSGSRQGSPYEQYF. DNA for the CDR3: TGTGCCAGCAGTGGCTCTAGGCAGGGGAGTCCCTACGAGCAGTACTTC.

This chain uses TRBV19 with TRBJ1-2; 7 nucleotides match TRBD1. With V trimmed by 8 bases and J by 3 bases, 9 bases remained unmatched. From germline, CDR1 is LNHDA and CDR2 SQIVND (reference sequence). There are 14 residues in the CDR3. DNA for the CDR3: TGTGCCAGTCTCCCCGGAGGGGGCCACTATGGCTACACCTTC. Amino acid sequence: CASLPGGGHYGYTF.

V usage is TRBV6-1 and J usage is TRBJ2-7, with 7 nucleotides matching TRBD2. Germline V gives CDR1 MNHNS, CDR2 SASEGT. V dropped 3 bases and J dropped 2; count of bases not matched to a gene: 10. The CDR3 spans 16 residues. The CDR3 coding sequence is TGTGCCAGCAGTGATTTCGTACTTGGGGGGGCCTACGAGCAGTACTTC. Translating gives CASSDFVLGGAYEQYF.

V usage is TRBV6-5 and J usage is TRBJ2-7, with TRBD2 identical over 7 bases. Germline lookup yields CDR1 MNHEY and CDR2 SVGAGI. V dropped 8 bases and J dropped 4; count of bases not matched to a gene: 8. The CDR3 loop spans 13 amino acids. As DNA, the CDR3 is TGTGCCAGCCGGGCCCACGGGGGGTACGAGCAGTACTTC. This gives the protein CASRAHGGYEQYF.

The chain uses TRBV6-1 and TRBJ1-2; D is possibly TRBD1 (5 bases). Trimming removed 0 bases from V and 6 bases from J, with 11 bases in between. The length of the CDR3 is 14 residues. Germline values: CDR1 MNHNS, CDR2 SASEGT. The CDR3 region has the DNA TGTGCCAGCAGTGAAGCCTGGGGGGGGAATGGCTACACCTTC. Protein: CASSEAWGGNGYTF.

CDR3 nucleotides: TGTGCCACCAGCAGACCTCGGGACAGGTCCACTGAAGCTTTCTTT. Its translation: CATSRPRDRSTEAFF. This chain uses TRBV15 with TRBJ1-1, with 8 bases identical to TRBD1. This CDR3 region has 15 residues. J was trimmed by 4 bases and V by 2 bases; bases with no gene match: 6. In germline, CDR1 is LNHNV, CDR2 YYDKDF (reference sequence).

The gene calls are TRBV5-1 and TRBJ2-7, with 7 bases identical to TRBD1. Germline loops: CDR1 SGHRS, CDR2 YFSETQ. The length of the CDR3 is 15 residues. V was pared by 0 bases and J by 3 bases, with 6 bases of the junction left unmatched. CDR3 in amino acids: CASSLGGGAVYEQYF. The CDR3 DNA reads TGCGCCAGCAGCTTGGGAGGGGGCGCGGTCTACGAGCAGTACTTC. The variable domain in full, with the rest retrieved from reference TRBV5-1 and TRBJ2-7, is KAGVTQTPRYLIKTRGQQVTLSCSPISGHRSVSWYQQTPGQGLQFLFEYFSETQRNKGNFPGRFSGRQFSNSRSEMNVSTLELGDSALYLCASSLGGGAVYEQYFGPGTRLTVT.

J is TRBJ2-3 and V is TRBV9, with TRBD2 matching 8 bases. The CDR3 sequence is 15 residues long. CDR1 and CDR2 (germline): SGDLS, YYNGEE. The trim removed 3 bases at V and 4 bases at J, leaving 7 bases unmatched. The CDR3 DNA sequence: TGTGCCAGCAGCGCCCGGGGGGGATCCCCAGATACGCAGTATTTT. It encodes CASSARGGSPDTQYF. The complete variable domain, with remaining parts taken from reference TRBV9 and TRBJ2-3, reads DSGVTQTPKHLITATGQRVTLRCSPRSGDLSVYWYQQSLDQGLQFLIQYYNGEERAKGNILERFSAQQFPDLHSELNLSSLELGDSALYFCASSARGGSPDTQYFGPGTRLTVL.

DNA of the CDR3: TGTGCCAGCAGCCCGGGACTAGCGGGGGACCCGTACCAAGAGACCCAGTACTTC. Its protein is CASSPGLAGDPYQETQYF. The chain recombines TRBV5-8 with TRBJ2-5; TRBD2 matches 14 bases. The trim removed 4 bases at V and 0 bases at J, leaving 8 bases unmatched. The V gene's germline CDR1 is SGHTS and CDR2 YDEGEE. The CDR3 length is 18 residues. Combining the CDR3 with reference TRBV5-8 and TRBJ2-5 gives the whole variable domain EAGVTQSPTHLIKTRGQQATLRCSPISGHTSVYWYQQALGLGLQFLLWYDEGEERNRGNFPPRFSGRQFPNYSSELNVNALELEDSALYLCASSPGLAGDPYQETQYFGPGTRLLVL.

This clone was seen once. The chain has TRBV30 and TRBJ1-1, with 7 bases that match TRBD1. From germline, CDR1 is GTSNPN and CDR2 SVGIG (reference sequence). This CDR3 contains 14 residues. Trimming cost V 1 base and J 1 base; bases outside gene matches: 3. Here the CDR3 reads CAWSAGQANTEAFF. The DNA of the CDR3 is TGTGCCTGGAGTGCTGGACAGGCGAACACTGAAGCTTTCTTT.